This T cell receptor beta chain originates from a study of cytomegalovirus exposure and HLA in healthy donors. Study-level results: An analysis that was carried out later associated 15,000 to 20,000 TCR beta sequences with HLA alleles at 0.05 false discovery rate. In a later analysis, productive TCRs from donors in an Asian-associated ancestry cluster reportedly carried fewer N-insertions than the cohort mean.

Of note for this clone: Its specificity is unknown. At one boundary the junction diverges from the germline segment, which might be a read error.

It was with 60 Vbeta and 13 Jbeta primers that the PCR ran. Data came from immunoSEQ multiplex PCR; TCRdb stores just in-frame clones and leaves some out. The sample has more than 50,000 clones, about 73% seen once. The length of the CDR3 is 16 residues. CDR1 is SEHNR and CDR2 is FQNEAQ in the germline V gene (reference sequence). V is TRBV7-9 and J is TRBJ2-7; D not certain. The sequenced sample was PBMCs. The source is an older woman in good health and CMV-seropositive. CDR3 in DNA: TGTTCCAGCAGCTTTGGGTTCGGCGTTAACAGTGACGAGCAGTACTTC. It yields the protein CSSSFGFGVNSDEQYF.